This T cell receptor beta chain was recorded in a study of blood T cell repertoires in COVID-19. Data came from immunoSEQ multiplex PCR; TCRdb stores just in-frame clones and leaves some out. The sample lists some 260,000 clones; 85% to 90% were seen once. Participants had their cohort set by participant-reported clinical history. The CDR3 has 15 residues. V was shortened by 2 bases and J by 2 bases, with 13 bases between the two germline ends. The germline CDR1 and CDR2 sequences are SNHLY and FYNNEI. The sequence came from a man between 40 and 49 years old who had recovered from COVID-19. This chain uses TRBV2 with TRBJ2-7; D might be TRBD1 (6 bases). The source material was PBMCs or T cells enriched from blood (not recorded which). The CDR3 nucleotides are TGTGCCAGCAGTGAACAGGGGTTAGGAGCCTACGAGCAGTACTTC. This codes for CASSEQGLGAYEQYF.